The clone carrying this TCR beta chain was found many times. This sample was included in a study of T cells in Graves' hyperthyroidism and ophthalmopathy. The TCR beta CDR3 regions underwent amplification using RNA transcripts as the source. The HTBI set primed first-round TCR CDR3 RT-PCR. Using its own MiXCR run on the multiplex PCR reads, TCRdb lists one record per CDR3 protein. The sample shows some 770,000 distinct CDR3 sequences, about 15% of them seen only once. The CDR3 sequence is 15 residues long. Germline V CDR1 and CDR2: MDHEN, SYDVKM. The J segment lost 6 bases and the V segment lost 6 bases, leaving 11 bases of the junction unmatched.

The chain employs TRBV28 and TRBJ1-5; 7 bases are shared with TRBD1. The TCR sequence derives from a man younger than 30 with Graves' hyperthyroidism. The sequencing sample was made of blood. The CDR3 nucleotides are TGTGCCAGCAGCCCTCGGGAGGGGGCCGGTCAGCCCCAGCATTTT. Its protein is CASSPREGAGQPQHF. The whole variable domain, remainder taken from reference TRBV28 and TRBJ1-5, is DVKVTQSSRYLVKRTGEKVFLECVQDMDHENMFWYRQDPGLGLRLIYFSYDVKMKEKGDIPEGYSVSREKKERFSLILESASTNQTSMYLCASSPREGAGQPQHFGDGTRLSIL.